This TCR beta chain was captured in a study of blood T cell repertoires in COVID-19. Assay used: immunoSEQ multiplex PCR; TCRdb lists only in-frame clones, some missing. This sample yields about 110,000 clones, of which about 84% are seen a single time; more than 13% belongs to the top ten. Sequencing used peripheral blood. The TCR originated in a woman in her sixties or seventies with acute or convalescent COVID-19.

The CDR3 DNA is TGTGCCAGCAGCCCGACAGGGATGGCCTACGAGCAGTACTTC. It encodes CASSPTGMAYEQYF. This chain uses TRBV3-1 (or the pseudogene TRBV3-2) with TRBJ2-7; TRBD1 matches 7 bases. The V and J ends lost 4 bases and 2 bases, in that order; junction bases with no gene match: 5. From germline, CDR1 is LGHDT and CDR2 YNNKEL (reference sequence). This CDR3 contains 14 residues.